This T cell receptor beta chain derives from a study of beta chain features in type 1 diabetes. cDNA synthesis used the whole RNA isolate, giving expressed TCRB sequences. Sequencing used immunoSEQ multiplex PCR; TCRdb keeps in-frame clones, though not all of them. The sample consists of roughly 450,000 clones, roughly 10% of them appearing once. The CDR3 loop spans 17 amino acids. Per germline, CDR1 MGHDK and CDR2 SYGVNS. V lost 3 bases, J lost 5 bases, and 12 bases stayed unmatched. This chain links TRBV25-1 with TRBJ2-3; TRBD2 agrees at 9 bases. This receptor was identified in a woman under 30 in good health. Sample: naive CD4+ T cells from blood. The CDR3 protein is CASSDDYSGSDRDTQYF. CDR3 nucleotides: TGTGCCAGCAGTGATGACTATAGCGGGAGTGATAGAGATACGCAGTATTTT.